This T cell receptor (beta chain) derives from a study of cytomegalovirus exposure and HLA in healthy donors. General study results and limits: Later analysis placed DRB1 highest and HLA-C lowest in TCR association rates, which differed by HLA locus.

CDR3 length: 15 amino acids. CDR1 SGHTS and CDR2 YDEGEE come from the germline V gene. After removal of 4 bases from V and 1 base from J, the junction contained 7 bases not matched to a gene. 13 Jbeta primers and 60 Vbeta primers were used for the PCR. Per the authors' pipeline: A later analysis counted tens of millions of unique TCR beta chains, around 11 million shared. Clones were read by immunoSEQ multiplex PCR, and TCRdb kept only the in-frame ones, dropping some. V and J calls plus clone size are reproduced from that table; the DNA served to infer D and trimming. The table records some 140,000 clones, 70% to 80% of them present only once. As for this clone: The antigen is undetermined.

This clonotype was obtained from a man aged 35 to 55 in good health and CMV-seropositive. Sequencing input: PBMCs. The chain has TRBV5-8 and TRBJ2-7, with 8 bases matching TRBD2. The CDR3 bases are TGTGCCAGCAGCCCCAGACAGCGGGGGTCCTACGAGCAGTACTTC. It yields the protein CASSPRQRGSYEQYF.